A selection of T cell receptor beta chains follows, all from one sample in a study of blood T cell repertoires in COVID-19. Produced via immunoSEQ multiplex PCR; TCRdb's table is partial and in-frame only. The table has about 82,000 clones, about 89% seen once. The sequenced material came from PBMCs or T cells enriched from blood (not recorded which). All receptors come from a woman aged 45 to 65 with acute COVID-19. CDR3s include the opening cysteine and the closing phenylalanine or tryptophan. The order of the fields is V gene, clone size, J gene, D gene, CDR3 DNA, CDR3 protein. A D gene is named only where the DNA matches it firmly. Not all rows give a size; the values are once, few, many and, for expanded clones, a class.

v_gene: TRBV5-1
abundance: few
j_gene: TRBJ2-7
d_gene: .
CDR3nt: TGCGCCAGCAGCTTGGGGGCAGACAGCTCCTACGAGCAGTACTTC
CDR3aa: CASSLGADSSYEQYF

v_gene: TRBV7-8
abundance: .
j_gene: TRBJ2-1
d_gene: .
CDR3nt: TGTGCCAGCAGCTTAGTGGCACAGAGCGAGCAGTTCTTC
CDR3aa: CASSLVAQSEQFF

v_gene: TRBV6-2/TRBV6-3
abundance: .
j_gene: TRBJ2-5
d_gene: .
CDR3nt: TGTGCCAGCAGCCGGGACTTACAAGAGACCCAGTACTTC
CDR3aa: CASSRDLQETQYF

v_gene: TRBV4-1
abundance: .
j_gene: TRBJ2-2
d_gene: TRBD2
CDR3nt: TGCGCCAGCAGCCCCCGGGAGGGAAGGGCCGGGGAGCTGTTTTTT
CDR3aa: CASSPREGRAGELFF

v_gene: TRBV27
abundance: .
j_gene: TRBJ1-2
d_gene: TRBD1
CDR3nt: TGTGCCAGCAGTTTGGGACAGGGGAATGGCTACACCTTC
CDR3aa: CASSLGQGNGYTF

v_gene: TRBV18
abundance: few
j_gene: TRBJ2-2
d_gene: .
CDR3nt: TGTGCCAGCTCACCCGACGGAGGGCCTGGGGAGCTGTTTTTT
CDR3aa: CASSPDGGPGELFF

v_gene: TRBV6-2/TRBV6-3
abundance: .
j_gene: TRBJ1-5
d_gene: .
CDR3nt: TGTGCCAGCAGTGTGGCAGCCCTCAGGAATCAGCCCCAGCATTTT
CDR3aa: CASSVAALRNQPQHF

v_gene: TRBV6-2/TRBV6-3
abundance: .
j_gene: TRBJ1-5
d_gene: .
CDR3nt: TGTGCCAGCAGTAAGGGGGTCCAGCCCCAGCATTTT
CDR3aa: CASSKGVQPQHF

v_gene: TRBV3-1/TRBV3-2
abundance: .
j_gene: TRBJ2-3
d_gene: TRBD2
CDR3nt: TGTGCCAGCAGCCAAGAAGTGGGACTAACTAGCACAGATACGCAGTATTTT
CDR3aa: CASSQEVGLTSTDTQYF

v_gene: TRBV12-1
abundance: .
j_gene: TRBJ2-1
d_gene: .
CDR3nt: TGTGCCAGCAGCCCGTCCGGGACTAGCGGGAGGGCCAGATTACGTCCCTACAATGAGCAGTTCTTC
CDR3aa: CASSPSGTSGRARLRPYNEQFF

v_gene: TRBV5-4
abundance: .
j_gene: TRBJ2-1
d_gene: .
CDR3nt: TGTGCCAGCAGCTGGCAAACCGGGACAAACAATGAGCAGTTCTTC
CDR3aa: CASSWQTGTNNEQFF

v_gene: TRBV3-1/TRBV3-2
abundance: .
j_gene: TRBJ2-5
d_gene: TRBD1
CDR3nt: TGTGCCAGCAGCCACCGGGACAGGGGGCCAGAGACCCAGTACTTC
CDR3aa: CASSHRDRGPETQYF

v_gene: TRBV6-7
abundance: .
j_gene: TRBJ1-3
d_gene: .
CDR3nt: TGTGCCAGCAGTTACTCGATAGGTCTGAGCAGGAGGGGAGAAACTGGAAACACCATATATTTT
CDR3aa: CASSYSIGLSRRGETGNTIYF

v_gene: TRBV29-1
abundance: .
j_gene: TRBJ1-2
d_gene: .
CDR3nt: TGCAGCGTTGAATGGGGGCAAAGGGTTGGCTACACCTTC
CDR3aa: CSVEWGQRVGYTF

v_gene: TRBV6-5
abundance: once
j_gene: TRBJ2-7
d_gene: TRBD2
CDR3nt: TGTGCCAGCAGTTCTTCTAGCGGGTTTTCCTACGAGCAGTACTTC
CDR3aa: CASSSSSGFSYEQYF

v_gene: TRBV11-2
abundance: .
j_gene: TRBJ1-3
d_gene: .
CDR3nt: TGTGCCAGCAGCTTAGGGCTTCGGGGATCCGGAAACACCATATATTTT
CDR3aa: CASSLGLRGSGNTIYF

v_gene: TRBV2
abundance: .
j_gene: TRBJ2-2
d_gene: .
CDR3nt: TGTGCCAGCGGTATAGGGACAAGCACAACGATGGCGGCCAATTTAGGGGAGCTGTTTTTT
CDR3aa: CASGIGTSTTMAANLGELFF